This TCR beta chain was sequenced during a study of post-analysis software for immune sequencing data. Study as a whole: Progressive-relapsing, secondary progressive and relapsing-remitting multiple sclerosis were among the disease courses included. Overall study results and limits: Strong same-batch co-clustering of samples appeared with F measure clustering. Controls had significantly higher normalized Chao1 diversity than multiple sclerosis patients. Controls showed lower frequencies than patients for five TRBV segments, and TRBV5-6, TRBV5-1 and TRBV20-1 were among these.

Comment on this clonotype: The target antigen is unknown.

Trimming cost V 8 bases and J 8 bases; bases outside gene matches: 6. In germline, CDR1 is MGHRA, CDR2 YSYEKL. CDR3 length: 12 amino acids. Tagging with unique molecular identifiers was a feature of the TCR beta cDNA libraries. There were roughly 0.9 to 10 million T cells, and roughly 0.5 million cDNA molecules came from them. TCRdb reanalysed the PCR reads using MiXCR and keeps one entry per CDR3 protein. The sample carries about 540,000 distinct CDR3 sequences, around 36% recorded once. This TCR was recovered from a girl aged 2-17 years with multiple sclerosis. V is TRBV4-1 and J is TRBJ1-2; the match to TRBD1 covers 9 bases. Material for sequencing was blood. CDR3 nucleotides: TGCGCCAGCCAGGGACAGGGAGGCGGCTACACCTTC. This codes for CASQGQGGGYTF.